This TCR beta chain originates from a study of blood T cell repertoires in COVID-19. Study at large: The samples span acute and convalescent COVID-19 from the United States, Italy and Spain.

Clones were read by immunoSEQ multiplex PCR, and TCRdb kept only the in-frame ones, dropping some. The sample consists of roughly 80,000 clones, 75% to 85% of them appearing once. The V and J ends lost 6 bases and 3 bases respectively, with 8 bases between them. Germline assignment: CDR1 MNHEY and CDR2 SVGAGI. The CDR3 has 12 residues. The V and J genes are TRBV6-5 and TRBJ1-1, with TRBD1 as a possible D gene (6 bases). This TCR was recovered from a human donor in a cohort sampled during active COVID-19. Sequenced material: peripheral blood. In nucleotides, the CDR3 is TGTGCCAGCAGGGACAGTTACACTGAAGCTTTCTTT. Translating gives CASRDSYTEAFF.